This TCR beta chain is from a study of blood T cell repertoires in COVID-19. For the study at large: Both acute and convalescent COVID-19 samples were obtained from the United States, Italy and Spain. PBMCs, B-cell-depleted T cells, or T cells were the source of the cDNA or gDNA that made up the material.

The CDR3 has 13 amino acids. Germline trimming cut 6 bases from V and 5 bases from J; bases unmatched to any gene: 7. As handled by the study authors: The assay estimated nucleated cells by amplifying reference gene primers. TCRdb's copy holds only in-frame clones and misses some; the assay was immunoSEQ multiplex PCR. The DNA gave D and trimming, while V, J and clone size come from that table. In the table there are about 38,000 clones, approximately 90% of which are singletons. The chain has TRBV12-3 or TRBV12-4 and TRBJ2-7; 7 bases are shared with TRBD1. The source material was peripheral blood. The origin of this receptor is a man in his 70s with active COVID-19. In DNA, the CDR3 is TGTGCCAGCAGCCCCGGGACAGTGCACGAGCAGTACTTC. This gives the protein CASSPGTVHEQYF.